The T cell receptor (beta chain) described here comes from a study of T cell changes during pregnancy in multiple sclerosis. Sequencing was performed with immunoSEQ multiplex PCR; in TCRdb, only in-frame clones are kept and a portion is missing. The data hold 60,000 to 85,000 clones, with roughly nine tenths observed a single time. V was clipped by 0 bases and J by 3 bases; unmatched bases: 6. The CDR3 is 15 residues long. CDR1 is GTSNPN, CDR2 SVGIG, per germline (reference sequence). This receptor was taken from a female donor with multiple sclerosis, enrolled in a pregnancy study. The sequencing used peripheral blood, collected in the second trimester of pregnancy. The chain carries TRBV30 and TRBJ2-3; 7 bases map to TRBD2. The CDR3 DNA follows: TGTGCCTGGAGTGTAGGGCAGGGAGGGACAGATACGCAGTATTTT. Translating it yields CAWSVGQGGTDTQYF.